This T cell receptor (beta chain) was captured in a study of shared clonotypes between healthy human individuals. The V end was cut by 2 bases, the J end by 4 bases, with 14 bases between. Looked up from germline, CDR1 is SGHTA and CDR2 is FQGTGA. The CDR3 covers 15 residues. Researchers ran the assay at a deep level. Genomic DNA belonging to each subset was distributed in equal measure over several immunoSEQ plates. Here immunoSEQ multiplex PCR was the method, and the copy in TCRdb shows in-frame clones only, minus some. The sample gives 2 million to 3 million clones, 80% to 95% of which show up once; roughly 0.39% is in the top ten.

The clonotype was recovered from a man between 18 and 35 years old in good health. Some clones in this sample may be carry-over from other donors' samples. The gene calls are TRBV7-3 and TRBJ1-2; tentatively, D is TRBD1 (6 bases). Sequencing was done on a sample of naive CD4+ T cells from PBMCs. As for subset: CD45RA+ positively selected. CDR3 nucleotide sequence: TGTGCCAGCAGCTTAGGCGGGGGCTCGGGCTATGGCTACACCTTC. Translating gives CASSLGGGSGYGYTF.